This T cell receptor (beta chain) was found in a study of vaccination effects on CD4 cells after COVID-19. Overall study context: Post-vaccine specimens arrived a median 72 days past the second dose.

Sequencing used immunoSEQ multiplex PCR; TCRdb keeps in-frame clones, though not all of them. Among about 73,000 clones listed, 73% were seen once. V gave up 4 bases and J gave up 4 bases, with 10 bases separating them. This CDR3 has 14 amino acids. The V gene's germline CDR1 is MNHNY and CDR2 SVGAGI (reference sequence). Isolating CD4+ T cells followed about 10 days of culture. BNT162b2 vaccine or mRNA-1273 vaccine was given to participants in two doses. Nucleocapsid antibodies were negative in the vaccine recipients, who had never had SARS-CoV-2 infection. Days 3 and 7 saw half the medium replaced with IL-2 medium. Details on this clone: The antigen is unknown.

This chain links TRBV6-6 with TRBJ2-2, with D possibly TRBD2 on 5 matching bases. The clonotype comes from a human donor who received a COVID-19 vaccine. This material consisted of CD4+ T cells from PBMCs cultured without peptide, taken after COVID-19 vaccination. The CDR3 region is CASSSPRGTGELFF. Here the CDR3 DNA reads TGTGCCAGCAGTTCACCCCGGGGCACCGGGGAGCTGTTTTTT.